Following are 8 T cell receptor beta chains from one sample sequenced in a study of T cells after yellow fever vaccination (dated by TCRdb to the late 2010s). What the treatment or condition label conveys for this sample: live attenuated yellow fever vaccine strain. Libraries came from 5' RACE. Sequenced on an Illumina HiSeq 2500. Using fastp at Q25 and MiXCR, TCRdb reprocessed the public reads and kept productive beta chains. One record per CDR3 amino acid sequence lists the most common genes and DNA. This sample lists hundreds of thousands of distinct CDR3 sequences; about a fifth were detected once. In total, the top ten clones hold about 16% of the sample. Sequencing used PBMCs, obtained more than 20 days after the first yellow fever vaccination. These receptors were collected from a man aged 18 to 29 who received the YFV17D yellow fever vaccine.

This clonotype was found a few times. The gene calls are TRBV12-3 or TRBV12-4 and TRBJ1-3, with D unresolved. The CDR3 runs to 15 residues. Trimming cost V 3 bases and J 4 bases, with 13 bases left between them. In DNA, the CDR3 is TGTGCCAGCAGTTTGCACAACTACCTCGGAAACACCATATATTTT. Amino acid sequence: CASSLHNYLGNTIYF.

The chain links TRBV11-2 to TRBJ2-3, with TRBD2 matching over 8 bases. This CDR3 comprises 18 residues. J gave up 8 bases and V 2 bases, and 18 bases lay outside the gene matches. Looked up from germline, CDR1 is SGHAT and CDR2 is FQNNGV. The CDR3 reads CASSLRGRGGGTGGTQYF. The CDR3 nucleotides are TGTGCCAGCAGCTTAAGAGGACGTGGCGGGGGGACTGGGGGTACGCAGTATTTT.

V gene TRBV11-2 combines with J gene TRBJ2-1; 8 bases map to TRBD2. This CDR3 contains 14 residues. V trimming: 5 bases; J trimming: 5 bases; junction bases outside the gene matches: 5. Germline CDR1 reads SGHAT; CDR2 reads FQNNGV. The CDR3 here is CASSPGGRNNEQFF. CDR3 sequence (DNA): TGTGCCAGCAGCCCAGGCGGGAGGAACAATGAGCAGTTCTTC. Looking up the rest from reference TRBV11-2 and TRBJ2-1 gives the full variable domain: EAGVAQSPRYKIIEKRQSVAFWCNPISGHATLYWYQQILGQGPKLLIQFQNNGVVDDSQLPKDRFSAERLKGVDSTLKIQPAKLEDSAVYLCASSPGGRNNEQFFGPGTRLTVL.

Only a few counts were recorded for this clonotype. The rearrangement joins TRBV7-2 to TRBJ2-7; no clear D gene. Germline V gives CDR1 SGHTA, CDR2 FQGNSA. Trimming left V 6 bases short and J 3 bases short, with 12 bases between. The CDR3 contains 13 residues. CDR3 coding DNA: TGTGCCAGCAGGGGCGGCCTCAACTACGAGCAGTACTTC. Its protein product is CASRGGLNYEQYF. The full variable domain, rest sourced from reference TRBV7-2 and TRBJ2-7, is GAGVSQSPSNKVTEKGKDVELRCDPISGHTALYWYRQSLGQGLEFLIYFQGNSAPDKSGLPSDRFSAERTGGSVSTLTIQRTQQEDSAVYLCASRGGLNYEQYFGPGTRLTVT.

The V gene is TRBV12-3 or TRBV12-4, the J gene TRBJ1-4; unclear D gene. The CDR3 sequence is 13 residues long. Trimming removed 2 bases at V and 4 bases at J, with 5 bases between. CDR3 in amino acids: CASSLFLNEKLFF. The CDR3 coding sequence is TGTGCCAGCAGTTTATTCCTTAATGAAAAACTGTTTTTT.

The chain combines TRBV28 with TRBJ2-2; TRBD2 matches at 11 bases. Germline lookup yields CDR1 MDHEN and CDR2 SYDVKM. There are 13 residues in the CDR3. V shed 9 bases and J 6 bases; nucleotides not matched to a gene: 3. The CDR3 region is CASSGGAPGELFF. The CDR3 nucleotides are TGTGCCAGTAGCGGGGGGGCCCCCGGGGAGCTGTTTTTT.

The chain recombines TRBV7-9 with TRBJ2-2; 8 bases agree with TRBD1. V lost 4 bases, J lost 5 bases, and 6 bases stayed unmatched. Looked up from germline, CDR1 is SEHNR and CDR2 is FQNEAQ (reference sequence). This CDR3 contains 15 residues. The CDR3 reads CASSYRDRKTGELFF. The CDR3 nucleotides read TGTGCCAGCAGCTACCGGGACAGGAAAACCGGGGAGCTGTTTTTT.

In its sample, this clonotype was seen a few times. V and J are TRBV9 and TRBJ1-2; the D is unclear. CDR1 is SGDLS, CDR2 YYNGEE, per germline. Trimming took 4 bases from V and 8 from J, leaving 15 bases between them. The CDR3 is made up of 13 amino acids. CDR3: CASSPDPAGGYTF. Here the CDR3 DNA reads TGTGCCAGCAGCCCGGATCCCGCGGGAGGCTACACCTTC. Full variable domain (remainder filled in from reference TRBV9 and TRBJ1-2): DSGVTQTPKHLITATGQRVTLRCSPRSGDLSVYWYQQSLDQGLQFLIQYYNGEERAKGNILERFSAQQFPDLHSELNLSSLELGDSALYFCASSPDPAGGYTFGSGTRLTVV.